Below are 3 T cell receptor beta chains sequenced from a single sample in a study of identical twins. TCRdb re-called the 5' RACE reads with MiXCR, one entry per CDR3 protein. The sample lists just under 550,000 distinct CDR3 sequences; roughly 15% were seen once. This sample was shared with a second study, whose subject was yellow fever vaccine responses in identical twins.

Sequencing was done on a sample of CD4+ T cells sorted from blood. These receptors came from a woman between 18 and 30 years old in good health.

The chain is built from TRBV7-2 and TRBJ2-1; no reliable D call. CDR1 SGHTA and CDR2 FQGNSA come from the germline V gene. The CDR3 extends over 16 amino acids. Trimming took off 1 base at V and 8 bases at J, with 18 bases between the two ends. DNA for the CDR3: TGTGCCAGCAGCTTAGAGTGGGGTGGTCTTGTCTATGAGCAGTTCTTC. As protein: CASSLEWGGLVYEQFF.

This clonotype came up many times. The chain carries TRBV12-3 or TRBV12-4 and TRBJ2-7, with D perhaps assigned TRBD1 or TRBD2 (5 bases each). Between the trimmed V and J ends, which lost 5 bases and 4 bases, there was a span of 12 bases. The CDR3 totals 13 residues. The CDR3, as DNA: TGTGCCAGCAGTCCGGGACCCCGTTACGAGCAGTACTTC. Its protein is CASSPGPRYEQYF.

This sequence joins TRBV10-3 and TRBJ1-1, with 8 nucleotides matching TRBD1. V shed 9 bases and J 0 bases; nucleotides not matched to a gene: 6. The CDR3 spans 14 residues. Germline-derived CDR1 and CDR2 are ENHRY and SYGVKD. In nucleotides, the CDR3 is TGTGCCATACGACAGGGGTTGCTGAACACTGAAGCTTTCTTT. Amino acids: CAIRQGLLNTEAFF.